A single sample gave rise to the 15 T cell receptor beta chains below, sequenced in a study of blood T cell repertoires in COVID-19. TCRdb's table, derived via immunoSEQ multiplex PCR, lists solely in-frame clones and lacks some. This sample has approximately 100,000 clones, with more than 80% found just once. The sample comprised peripheral blood. These receptors were obtained from a human donor in a cohort sampled during active COVID-19.

This sequence joins TRBV30 and TRBJ1-4; D perhaps matches TRBD1 (5 bases). Trimming removed 3 bases at V and 8 bases at J, with 19 bases between. Germline V lookup: CDR1 GTSNPN, CDR2 SVGIG (reference sequence). The CDR3 runs to 15 residues. CDR3 in DNA: TGTGCCTGGAGCCACGTTCGGGGGGTTGGGGAAAAACTGTTTTTT. Encoded protein: CAWSHVRGVGEKLFF.

The chain recombines TRBV5-4 with TRBJ2-2, with a weak D call TRBD2 (7 bases). Per germline, CDR1 SGHNT and CDR2 YYREEE (reference sequence). CDR3 length: 16 residues. Trimming cost V 4 bases and J 4 bases, with 17 bases left between them. CDR3 region: CASSRRGAGSTGELFF. CDR3 DNA: TGTGCCAGCAGCAGACGGGGGGCAGGGTCCACCGGGGAGCTGTTTTTT.

The rearrangement links TRBV19 to TRBJ2-2, with 10 nucleotides matching TRBD2. The CDR3 is made up of 16 amino acids. Trimming at V came to 3 bases and at J to 3 bases, leaving 4 bases not matched to a gene. Germline V gene sequence: CDR1 LNHDA, CDR2 SQIVND (reference sequence). CDR3 protein: CASSIRLAGDTGELFF. The CDR3 nucleotides read TGTGCCAGTAGTATTCGTCTAGCGGGAGACACCGGGGAGCTGTTTTTT.

Only one count was recorded for this clone. The rearrangement joins TRBV7-8 to TRBJ2-7; 12 nucleotides match TRBD2. After removal of 4 bases from V and 3 bases from J, the junction contained 13 bases not matched to a gene. CDR1 and CDR2 (germline): SGHVS, FQNEAQ. This CDR3 region has 18 residues. The CDR3 coding sequence is TGTGCCAGCAGCTCCTCGACTAGCGGGAGAGGAAATAGCTACGAGCAGTACTTC. Translated, it gives CASSSSTSGRGNSYEQYF.

The rearrangement uses TRBV18 and TRBJ2-5; a weak D match, TRBD2 (7 bases). V lost 2 bases, J lost 5 bases, and 18 bases lay in between. CDR1 KGHSH and CDR2 LQKENI come from the germline V gene. There are 16 residues in the CDR3. CDR3 sequence reads: CASSPTAGGQGETQYF. CDR3 nucleotides: TGTGCCAGCTCACCAACCGCCGGGGGGCAGGGGGAGACCCAGTACTTC.

V and J are TRBV4-3 and TRBJ2-7; 8 nucleotides line up with TRBD1. The CDR3 contains 15 residues. With V trimmed by 4 bases and J by 5 bases, 10 bases remained unmatched. The germline V gene encodes CDR1 LGHNA and CDR2 YSLEER. Written as DNA, the CDR3 is TGCGCCAGCAGCCCCCGGGCGGGGACAGGCCACGAGCAGTACTTC. Translation: CASSPRAGTGHEQYF.

V is TRBV18 and J is TRBJ2-1; perhaps TRBD2 as D (6 bases). Germline V lookup: CDR1 KGHSH, CDR2 LQKENI. This CDR3 region has 13 residues. V lost 6 bases, J lost 5 bases, and 11 bases lay in between. As DNA, the CDR3 is TGTGCCAGCTCCGCGGGGCCCAACAATGAGCAGTTCTTC. Residues: CASSAGPNNEQFF. Full variable domain (missing parts from reference TRBV18 and TRBJ2-1): NAGVMQNPRHLVRRRGQEARLRCSPMKGHSHVYWYRQLPEEGLKFMVYLQKENIIDESGMPKERFSAEFPKEGPSILRIQQVVRGDSAAYFCASSAGPNNEQFFGPGTRLTVL.

This clone was picked up one time. For the CDR3, the DNA is TGTGCCAGCAGTTACGACGGCACTTCGGGAGAACCCCAGCATTTT. Residues: CASSYDGTSGEPQHF. V usage is TRBV6-5 and J usage is TRBJ1-5; D is unresolved. V was pared by 2 bases and J by 10 bases, with 18 bases between. The germline V gene has CDR1 MNHEY and CDR2 SVGAGI. This CDR3 comprises 15 residues.

The rearrangement uses TRBV29-1 and TRBJ1-1; unclear D gene. The germline gives CDR1 SQVTM, CDR2 ANQGSEA. The CDR3 spans 13 residues. V gave up 5 bases and J gave up 7 bases, with 17 bases separating them. The CDR3 sequence: CSVPPGDGYEAFF. The CDR3 DNA reads TGCAGCGTTCCCCCGGGAGACGGGTATGAAGCTTTCTTT.

The genes are TRBV5-4 and TRBJ2-1, with 8 bases identical to TRBD2. With V trimmed by 4 bases and J by 3 bases, 9 bases remained unmatched. CDR3 length: 16 amino acids. Germline V CDR1 and CDR2: SGHNT, YYREEE (reference sequence). The CDR3 loop is CASSLRTSRFYNEQFF. DNA for the CDR3: TGTGCCAGCAGCCTTCGGACTAGCCGATTCTACAATGAGCAGTTCTTC.

J is TRBJ1-3 and V is TRBV2; the D gene is possibly TRBD1 (5 bases). The V gene lost 2 bases and the J gene lost 2 bases, with 7 bases spanning the gap. The germline gives CDR1 SNHLY, CDR2 FYNNEI. The CDR3 loop spans 14 amino acids. The chain's CDR3 is CASSEWGPGNTIYF. CDR3 coding DNA: TGTGCCAGCAGTGAATGGGGCCCTGGAAACACCATATATTTT.

This chain connects TRBV12-3 or TRBV12-4 to TRBJ2-5; D call uncertain. The V end lost 3 bases, the J end lost 5 bases, and 7 bases lay between the germline ends. This CDR3 is 12 amino acids long. The CDR3 protein is CASSFGWETQYF. The CDR3, as DNA: TGTGCCAGCAGTTTCGGGTGGGAGACCCAGTACTTC.

This chain links TRBV2 with TRBJ2-7; D is perhaps TRBD2 (6 bases). This CDR3 has 13 amino acids. Germline CDR1 is SNHLY and CDR2 is FYNNEI. The ends were cut back, 6 bases at V and 1 base at J, with 10 bases in the middle. CDR3 in DNA: TGTGCCAGCAGGCGGCGGGATTCCTACGAGCAGTACTTC. It encodes CASRRRDSYEQYF.

In this sample, this clone turned up once. The chain is built from TRBV6-5 and TRBJ1-1, with 9 bases identical to TRBD1. The J segment lost 6 bases and the V segment lost 8 bases, leaving 4 bases of the junction unmatched. Germline V CDR1 and CDR2: MNHEY, SVGAGI. This CDR3 contains 12 residues. CDR3 nucleotides: TGTGCCAGCTTAGGGACAGGGTCTGAAGCTTTCTTT. Encoded protein: CASLGTGSEAFF.

The chain links TRBV11-3 to TRBJ2-2; 7 bases align to TRBD1. V lost 5 bases, J lost 5 bases, and 5 bases stayed unmatched. Germline CDR1 and CDR2: SGHNT and YENEEA. The CDR3 sequence is 14 residues long. CDR3 in DNA: TGTGCCAGCAGCCCGGGACAGTCGACCGGGGAGCTGTTTTTT. This translates into CASSPGQSTGELFF.